The 2 T cell receptor beta chains below all came from one sample that was sequenced in a study of cytomegalovirus exposure and HLA in healthy donors. Both 60 Vbeta primers and 13 Jbeta primers went into the PCR. TCRdb's table, derived via immunoSEQ multiplex PCR, lists solely in-frame clones and lacks some. The sample has about 180,000 clones; roughly four fifths are singletons. Specimen: PBMCs. The receptor set was obtained from a female donor in good health and CMV-seronegative.

The chain employs TRBV21-1 and TRBJ2-7; the table's D call of TRBD1 was not tested on the DNA. TRBV21-1 counts as a pseudogene. This CDR3 is built from 13 residues. In nucleotides, the CDR3 is TGTGCCAGCAGCAGCTCCTGGACAGACGAGCAGTACTTC. Its translation is CASSSSWTDEQYF.

This chain joins TRBV11-1 and TRBJ1-3; 8 bases align to TRBD1. V was clipped by 5 bases and J by 8 bases; unmatched bases: 8. Germline CDR1 reads SGHAT; CDR2 reads FQDESV (reference sequence). The CDR3 runs 14 residues. CDR3 amino acids: CASSPGQGWDTIYF. The CDR3 DNA reads TGTGCCAGCAGCCCAGGACAGGGCTGGGACACCATATATTTT. Looking up the rest from reference TRBV11-1 and TRBJ1-3 gives the full variable domain: EAEVAQSPRYKITEKSQAVAFWCDPISGHATLYWYRQILGQGPELLVQFQDESVVDDSQLPKDRFSAERLKGVDSTLKIQPAELGDSAMYLCASSPGQGWDTIYFGEGSWLTVV.